A few counts support the clone carrying this TCR beta chain. Its antigen is undetermined. Generated by immunoSEQ multiplex PCR, the TCRdb table keeps only in-frame clones and is missing some. The data show under 85,000 clones, roughly 74% seen once. Before sequencing took place, the ViraFEST assay used viral peptide pools to expand antigen-specific CD4+ T cells. When more than 9 days of culture had elapsed, CD4+ T cells were isolated. Half-medium exchanges with IL-2 medium took place on days 3 and 7. The data belong to a study of vaccination effects on CD4 cells after COVID-19. Trimming shortened V by 0 bases and J by 3 bases, and 12 bases separated the two germline ends. Germline values: CDR1 LGHNA, CDR2 YNFKEQ. CDR3 length: 16 amino acids.

The chain couples TRBV4-2 to TRBJ2-1; D might be TRBD2 (7 bases). Here the sequenced sample was CD4+ T cells from PBMCs cultured with HCoV-229E spike peptides, taken before COVID-19 vaccination. This clonotype originated in a human donor who received a COVID-19 vaccine. The CDR3 reads CASSQEGGGRYNEQFF. CDR3 nucleotides: TGTGCCAGCAGCCAAGAGGGCGGGGGCCGCTACAATGAGCAGTTCTTC.